This T cell receptor (beta chain) was sequenced in a study of blood T cell repertoires in COVID-19. Study in general: Acute and convalescent COVID-19 specimens originated in the United States, Italy and Spain.

Repertoires were generated with immunoSEQ multiplex PCR, while TCRdb's copy carries only in-frame clones and drops some. The sample has 75,000 to 100,000 clones, around 90% seen once; the top ten hold about 6.7%. This CDR3 contains 17 residues. CDR1 is SGHNT, CDR2 YYREEE, per germline (reference sequence). V was shortened by 0 bases and J by 0 bases, with 15 bases between the two germline ends. This sequence joins TRBV5-4 and TRBJ1-1; no definite D call. Sequencing was performed on peripheral blood. The source of this sequence is a man aged 70 or older with acute or convalescent COVID-19. Here the CDR3 DNA reads TGTGCCAGCAGCTTGGGCCGGCGGGAGGTCATGAACACTGAAGCTTTCTTT. It translates to CASSLGRREVMNTEAFF. The variable domain in full, completed from reference TRBV5-4 and TRBJ1-1, reads ETGVTQSPTHLIKTRGQQVTLRCSSQSGHNTVSWYQQALGQGPQFIFQYYREEENGRGNFPPRFSGLQFPNYSSELNVNALELDDSALYLCASSLGRREVMNTEAFFGQGTRLTVV.